The entry that follows covers one T cell receptor beta chain sequence. These data are taken from a study of tumor-infiltrating lymphocytes in oesophageal squamous cell carcinoma. TCRdb called the PCR reads again in MiXCR, with one record for every CDR3 protein. The sample lists more than 10,000 distinct CDR3 sequences, 52% occurring once. CDR1 and CDR2 (germline): SGHTA, FQGTGA. This CDR3 has 15 amino acids. V is TRBV7-3 and J is TRBJ2-5, with a tentative D call TRBD2 (5 bases). TRBJ2-7 matches the DNA end more closely, so the J call is doubtful. This receptor was obtained from a female donor with esophageal squamous cell carcinoma. Sequencing was done on a sample of esophageal tumor tissue. For the CDR3, the DNA is TGTGCCAGCAGCTTCTCGGGGAGAGGTACCTACGAGCAGTACTTC. Its protein is CASSFSGRGTYEQYF.